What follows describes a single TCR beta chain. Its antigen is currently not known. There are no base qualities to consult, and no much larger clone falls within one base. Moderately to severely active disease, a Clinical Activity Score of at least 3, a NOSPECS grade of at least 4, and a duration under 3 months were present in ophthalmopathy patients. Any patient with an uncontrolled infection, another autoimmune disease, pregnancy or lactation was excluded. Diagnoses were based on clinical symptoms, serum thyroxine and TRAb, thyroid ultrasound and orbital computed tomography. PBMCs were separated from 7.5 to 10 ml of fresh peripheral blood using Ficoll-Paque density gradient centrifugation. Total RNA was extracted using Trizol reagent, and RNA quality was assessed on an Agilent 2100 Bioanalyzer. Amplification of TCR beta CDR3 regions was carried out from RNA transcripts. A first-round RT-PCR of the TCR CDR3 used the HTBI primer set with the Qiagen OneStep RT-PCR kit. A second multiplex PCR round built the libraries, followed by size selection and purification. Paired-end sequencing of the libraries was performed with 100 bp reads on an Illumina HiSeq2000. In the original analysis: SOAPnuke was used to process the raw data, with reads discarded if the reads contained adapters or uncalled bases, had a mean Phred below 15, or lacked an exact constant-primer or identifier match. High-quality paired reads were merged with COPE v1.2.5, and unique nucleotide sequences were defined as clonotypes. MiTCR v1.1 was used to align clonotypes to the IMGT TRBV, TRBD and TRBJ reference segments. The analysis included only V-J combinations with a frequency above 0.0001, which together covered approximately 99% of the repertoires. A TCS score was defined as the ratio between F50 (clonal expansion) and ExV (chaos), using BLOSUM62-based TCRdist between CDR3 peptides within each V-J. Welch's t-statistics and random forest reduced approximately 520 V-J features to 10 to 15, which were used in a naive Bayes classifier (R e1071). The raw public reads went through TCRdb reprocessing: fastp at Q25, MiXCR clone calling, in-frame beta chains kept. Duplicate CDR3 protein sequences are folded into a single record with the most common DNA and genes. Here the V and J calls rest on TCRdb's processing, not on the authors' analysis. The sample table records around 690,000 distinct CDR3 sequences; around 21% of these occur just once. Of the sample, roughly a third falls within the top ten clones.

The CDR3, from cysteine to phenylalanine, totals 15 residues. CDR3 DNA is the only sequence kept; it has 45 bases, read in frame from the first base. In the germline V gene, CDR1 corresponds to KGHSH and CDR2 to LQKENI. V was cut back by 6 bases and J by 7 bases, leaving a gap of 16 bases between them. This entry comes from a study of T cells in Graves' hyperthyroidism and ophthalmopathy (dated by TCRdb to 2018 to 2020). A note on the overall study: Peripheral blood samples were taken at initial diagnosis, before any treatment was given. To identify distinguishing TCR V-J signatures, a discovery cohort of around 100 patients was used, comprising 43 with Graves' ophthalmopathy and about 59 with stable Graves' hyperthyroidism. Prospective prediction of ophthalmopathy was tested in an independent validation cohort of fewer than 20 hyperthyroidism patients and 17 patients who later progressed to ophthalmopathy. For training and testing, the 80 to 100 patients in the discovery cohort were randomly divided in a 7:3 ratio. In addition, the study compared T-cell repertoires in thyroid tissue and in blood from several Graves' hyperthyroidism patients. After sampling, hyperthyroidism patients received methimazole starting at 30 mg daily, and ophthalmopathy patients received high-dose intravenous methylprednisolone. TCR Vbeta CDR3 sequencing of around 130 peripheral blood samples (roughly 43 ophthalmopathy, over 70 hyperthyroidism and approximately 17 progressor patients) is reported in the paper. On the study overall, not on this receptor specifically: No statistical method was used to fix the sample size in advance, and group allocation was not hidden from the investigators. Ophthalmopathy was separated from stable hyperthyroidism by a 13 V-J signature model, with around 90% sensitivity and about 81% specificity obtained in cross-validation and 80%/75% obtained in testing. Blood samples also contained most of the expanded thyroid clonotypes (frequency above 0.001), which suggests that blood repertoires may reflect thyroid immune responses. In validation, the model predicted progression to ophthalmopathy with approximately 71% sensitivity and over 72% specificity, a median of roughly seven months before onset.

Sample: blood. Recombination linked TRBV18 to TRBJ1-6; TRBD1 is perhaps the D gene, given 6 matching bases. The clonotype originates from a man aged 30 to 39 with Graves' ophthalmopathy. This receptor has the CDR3 CASSRDRPSNSPLHF. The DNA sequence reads TGTGCCAGCTCGCGCGACAGGCCTTCCAATTCACCCCTCCACTTT.